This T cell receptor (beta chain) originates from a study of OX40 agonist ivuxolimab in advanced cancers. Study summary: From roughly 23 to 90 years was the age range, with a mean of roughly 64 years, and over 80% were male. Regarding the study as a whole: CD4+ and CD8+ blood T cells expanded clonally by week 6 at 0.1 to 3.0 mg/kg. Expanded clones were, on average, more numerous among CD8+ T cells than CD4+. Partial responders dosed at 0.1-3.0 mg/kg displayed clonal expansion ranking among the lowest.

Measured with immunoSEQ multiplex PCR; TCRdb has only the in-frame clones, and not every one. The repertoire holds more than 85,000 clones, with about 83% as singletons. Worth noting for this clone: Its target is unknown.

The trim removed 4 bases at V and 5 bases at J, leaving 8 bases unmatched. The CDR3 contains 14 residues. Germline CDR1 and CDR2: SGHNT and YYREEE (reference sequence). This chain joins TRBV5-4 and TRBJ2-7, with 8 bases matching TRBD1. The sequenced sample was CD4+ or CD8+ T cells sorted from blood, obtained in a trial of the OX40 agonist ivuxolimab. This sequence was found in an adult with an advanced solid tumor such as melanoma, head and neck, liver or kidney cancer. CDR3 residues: CASSQRTGRNEQYF. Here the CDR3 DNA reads TGTGCCAGCAGCCAACGGACAGGGCGCAACGAGCAGTACTTC.